The 31 T cell receptor beta chains reported below all come from one sample, sequenced in a study of T cell responses to AZD1222 COVID-19 vaccine. TCRdb's copy holds only in-frame clones and misses some; the assay was immunoSEQ multiplex PCR. Seen here are over 120,000 clones, roughly 85% observed once, and the top ten hold approximately 8%. The sequencing used peripheral blood, collected on day 0 of AZD1222 vaccination. The receptors were sampled from an adult in good health.

This clone was seen more than once but under ten times. The chain carries TRBV6-5 and TRBJ1-1; D is undetermined. The CDR3 contains 15 residues. Germline CDR1 and CDR2: MNHEY and SVGAGI. The V gene lost 0 bases and the J gene lost 5 bases, with 13 bases spanning the gap. The CDR3 DNA reads as TGTGCCAGCAGTTACTCCCGCAGTCCGGGGACTGAAGCTTTCTTT. This encodes CASSYSRSPGTEAFF.

The rearrangement joins TRBV3-1 (or the pseudogene TRBV3-2) to TRBJ2-1; 9 nucleotides agree with TRBD1. The CDR3 totals 15 residues. Losses at the gene ends were 1 base for V and 5 bases for J; bases not matched to a gene: 3. Germline CDR1 and CDR2: LGHDT and YNNKEL (reference sequence). CDR3 coding DNA: TGTGCCAGCAGCCAAGCCGGGACAGGGCACAATGAGCAGTTCTTC. Amino acids: CASSQAGTGHNEQFF.

The V and J genes are TRBV5-1 and TRBJ2-7; no clear D gene. CDR3 length: 14 amino acids. Germline CDR1 reads SGHRS; CDR2 reads YFSETQ. Trimming cost V 4 bases and J 1 base, with 12 bases left between them. In nucleotides, the CDR3 is TGCGCCAGCAGCCTTGACTCGTCTTCCTACGAGCAGTACTTC. It translates to CASSLDSSSYEQYF.

This clone was counted once. V is TRBV28 and J is TRBJ2-7; TRBD2 might be the D (6 bases). V was clipped by 7 bases and J by 3 bases, with 19 bases between them. CDR3 length equals 15 residues. CDR1 and CDR2 (germline): MDHEN, SYDVKM. CDR3 region: CASTQTEEGFYEQYF. CDR3 sequence (DNA): TGTGCCAGCACCCAGACGGAGGAGGGTTTCTACGAGCAGTACTTC.

The rearrangement uses TRBV20-1 and TRBJ2-7; no definite D call. V lost 3 bases and J 6 bases, leaving 6 bases between the germline ends. The germline gives CDR1 DFQATT, CDR2 SNEGSKA (reference sequence). This CDR3 contains 10 residues. CDR3 sequence: CSASYGEQYF. The CDR3 coding sequence is TGCAGTGCTAGTTATGGCGAGCAGTACTTC.

The rearrangement links TRBV7-2 to TRBJ1-2; 9 bases are shared with TRBD1. Unmatched junction bases numbered 6, after V lost 5 bases and J lost 2 bases. The V gene's germline CDR1 is SGHTA and CDR2 FQGNSA. CDR3 length: 15 residues. The CDR3 DNA reads as TGTGCCAGCAGCCCCCTGGGACAGGGAAACTATGGCTACACCTTC. This sequence encodes CASSPLGQGNYGYTF.

The V and J genes are TRBV12-3 or TRBV12-4 and TRBJ2-5; D unresolved. The CDR3 has 11 amino acids. Trimming cost V 8 bases and J 4 bases, with 8 bases left between them. The CDR3 reads CASGNGETQYF. CDR3 coding DNA: TGTGCCAGCGGTAACGGAGAGACCCAGTACTTC.

The chain combines TRBV5-1 with TRBJ2-3, with TRBD2 matching 7 bases. Germline CDR1 SGHRS, CDR2 YFSETQ. The CDR3 extends over 17 amino acids. V lost 2 bases to trimming and J lost 2 bases; unmatched junction nucleotides: 11. The CDR3: CASSFRSRGDFTDTQYF. DNA of the CDR3: TGCGCCAGCAGCTTTAGAAGCCGGGGGGATTTCACAGATACGCAGTATTTT.

The gene calls are TRBV5-6 and TRBJ1-3; no clear D. Germline values: CDR1 SGHDT, CDR2 YYEEEE. The CDR3 has 18 residues. Trimming removed 4 bases at V and 0 bases at J, with 20 bases between. The CDR3 sequence: CASSRDGIQMISGNTIYF. The CDR3 DNA follows: TGTGCCAGCAGCCGGGATGGTATACAGATGATCTCTGGAAACACCATATATTTT.

The chain is built from TRBV27 and TRBJ2-1, with D hard to call. The CDR3 length is 14 residues. The germline gives CDR1 MNHEY, CDR2 SMNVEV (reference sequence). Trimming removed 4 bases from V and 8 bases from J, with 15 bases in between. This CDR3 is CASSSDPWIHEQFF. CDR3 sequence (DNA): TGTGCCAGCAGTTCGGACCCGTGGATCCATGAGCAGTTCTTC.

This chain links TRBV7-8 with TRBJ1-1; 10 nucleotides line up with TRBD1. This CDR3 is 16 amino acids long. With 1 base clipped from V and 11 bases from J, the junction kept 13 bases outside the gene matches. Germline CDR1 reads SGHVS; CDR2 reads FQNEAQ. CDR3 sequence reads: CASSLEVTGGARLAFF. CDR3 bases: TGTGCCAGCAGCTTAGAAGTGACAGGGGGCGCCCGGTTGGCTTTCTTT.

This clone has just one count. This chain links TRBV18 with TRBJ1-1, with a possible D match to TRBD1 (5 bases). CDR3 length: 17 residues. Germline V lookup: CDR1 KGHSH, CDR2 LQKENI. Trimming removed 3 bases at V and 4 bases at J, with 21 bases between. This CDR3 reads CASSPPFGGARVTEAFF. Written as DNA, the CDR3 is TGTGCCAGCTCACCTCCTTTTGGAGGGGCCCGGGTCACTGAAGCTTTCTTT.

The genes are TRBV5-1 and TRBJ2-2; D remains unclear. The V gene lost 9 bases and the J gene lost 1 base, with 10 bases spanning the gap. This CDR3 spans 13 amino acids. The germline CDR1 and CDR2 sequences are SGHRS and YFSETQ. This CDR3 reads CATPWGNTGELFF. Here the CDR3 DNA reads TGCGCCACCCCATGGGGGAACACCGGGGAGCTGTTTTTT.

In its sample, this clone was seen once. This rearrangement joins TRBV27 to TRBJ2-7; D unclear. The CDR3 is 15 residues long. V shed 3 bases and J shed 0 bases, with 12 bases lying between them. Germline CDR1 is MNHEY and CDR2 is SMNVEV (reference sequence). The CDR3 DNA is TGTGCCAGCAGTTTCCGGGCGGAGAGCTCCTACGAGCAGTACTTC. Amino acids: CASSFRAESSYEQYF.

The chain couples TRBV29-1 to TRBJ2-7, with D perhaps matching TRBD2 (6 bases). The CDR3 loop spans 11 amino acids. Germline-derived CDR1 and CDR2 are SQVTM and ANQGSEA. Deletions cut 3 bases from V and 5 bases from J, with 8 bases between. The CDR3 nucleotides are TGCAGCGTTGATTGGGGGGACGAGCAGTACTTC. Residues: CSVDWGDEQYF.

The chain combines TRBV7-8 with TRBJ1-2, with a tentative D call TRBD1 (6 bases). Trimming took off 3 bases at V and 6 bases at J, with 14 bases between the two ends. Germline CDR1 reads SGHVS; CDR2 reads FQNEAQ. CDR3 length: 14 residues. The CDR3 bases are TGTGCCAGCAGCTTGGCCAGGACAGATAATGGCTACACCTTC. It is translated as CASSLARTDNGYTF.

In regard to this clone: Since a far larger clone is one base different, this is likely a read error. The rearrangement joins TRBV3-1 (or the pseudogene TRBV3-2) to TRBJ2-7; D ambiguous. The V end lost 0 bases, the J end lost 3 bases, and 3 bases lay between the germline ends. The CDR3 is 12 residues long. The germline gives CDR1 LGHDT, CDR2 YNNKEL (reference sequence). The CDR3 DNA is TGTGCCAGCAGCCAAGACAACTACGAGCAGTACTTC. It yields the protein CASSQDNYEQYF.

The chain has TRBV7-2 and TRBJ1-4, with TRBD1 identical over 7 bases. Germline CDR1 reads SGHTA; CDR2 reads FQGNSA. V was clipped by 1 base and J by 8 bases; unmatched bases: 7. The CDR3 is 15 amino acids. The CDR3 region has the DNA TGTGCCAGCAGCTTAGGGGGGACAGCTACAGAAAAACTGTTTTTT. Amino acid sequence: CASSLGGTATEKLFF.

The V gene is TRBV6-5, the J gene TRBJ1-1; no firm D call. In germline, CDR1 is MNHEY, CDR2 SVGAGI. With 5 bases removed from V and 4 bases from J, the gap between germline ends came to 14 bases. The CDR3 is 14 amino acids. CDR3 sequence: CASSPRGGSTEAFF. The CDR3 nucleotides read TGTGCCAGCAGTCCCCGCGGTGGGAGCACTGAAGCTTTCTTT.

This clone came up a few times. The rearrangement joins TRBV5-6 to TRBJ2-1; 7 bases line up with TRBD1. The CDR3 covers 14 residues. Germline V lookup: CDR1 SGHDT, CDR2 YYEEEE. Unmatched junction bases numbered 13, after V lost 10 bases and J lost 6 bases. CDR3 region: CAVSPRTGFNEQFF. The CDR3 region has the DNA TGTGCCGTGTCTCCCAGGACAGGATTCAATGAGCAGTTCTTC.

The chain uses TRBV2 and TRBJ1-2; tentative D call: TRBD1 (5 bases). Trimming took 8 bases from V and 1 from J, leaving 8 bases between them. The length of the CDR3 is 12 residues. From germline, CDR1 is SNHLY and CDR2 FYNNEI. In nucleotides, the CDR3 is TGTGCCAGCCTGGGGGTTAACTATGGCTACACCTTC. Protein: CASLGVNYGYTF.

This clone was seen only once. The chain has TRBV28 and TRBJ2-7, with D unresolved. The ends were cut back, 1 base at V and 3 bases at J, with 7 bases in the middle. The CDR3 covers 13 residues. Germline-derived CDR1 and CDR2 are MDHEN and SYDVKM. Here the CDR3 DNA reads TGTGCCAGCAGTTTATCTTATGGCTACGAGCAGTACTTC. Protein: CASSLSYGYEQYF.

The chain employs TRBV19 and TRBJ1-2; no reliable D call. Germline V gene data show CDR1 as LNHDA and CDR2 as SQIVND (reference sequence). CDR3 length equals 13 residues. V gave up 3 bases and J gave up 7 bases, with 12 bases separating them. The CDR3 bases are TGTGCCAGTAGTATGGTCGGGAGACCTGGCTACACCTTC. Protein sequence: CASSMVGRPGYTF.

This chain connects TRBV5-4 to TRBJ1-1; no definite D call. Germline CDR1 is SGHNT and CDR2 is YYREEE (reference sequence). The CDR3 consists of 16 residues. The germline V and J ends were trimmed by 0 bases and 1 base, with 13 bases remaining between them. In DNA form, the CDR3 reads TGTGCCAGCAGCTTGGGTGGAGGGAAGGGGAACACTGAAGCTTTCTTT. Translated, it gives CASSLGGGKGNTEAFF.

J is TRBJ2-1 and V is TRBV7-9, with a tentative D call TRBD1 (6 bases). The germline V gene encodes CDR1 SEHNR and CDR2 FQNEAQ (reference sequence). Trimming shortened V by 6 bases and J by 3 bases, and 18 bases separated the two germline ends. The CDR3 contains 16 residues. This chain's CDR3 is CASSTPTGQGYNEQFF. The CDR3 DNA sequence: TGTGCCAGCAGTACACCCACAGGGCAGGGCTACAATGAGCAGTTCTTC. Variable domain in full (rest from reference TRBV7-9 and TRBJ2-1): DTGVSQNPRHKITKRGQNVTFRCDPISEHNRLYWYRQTLGQGPEFLTYFQNEAQLEKSRLLSDRFSAERPKGSFSTLEIQRTEQGDSAMYLCASSTPTGQGYNEQFFGPGTRLTVL.

This chain connects TRBV4-1 to TRBJ2-7; a weak D match, TRBD2 (5 bases). The CDR3 is 15 amino acids. In germline, CDR1 is MGHRA, CDR2 YSYEKL. V gave up 5 bases and J gave up 3 bases, with 17 bases separating them. The CDR3 here is CASSEAAAASYEQYF. The CDR3 coding sequence is TGCGCCAGCAGCGAAGCGGCAGCAGCGAGCTACGAGCAGTACTTC.

This clone was counted a single time. The V gene is TRBV27, the J gene TRBJ2-6, with a tentative D call TRBD1 (5 bases). Trimming cost V 10 bases and J 0 bases, with 13 bases left between them. The CDR3 contains 15 residues. From germline, CDR1 is MNHEY and CDR2 SMNVEV (reference sequence). The CDR3: CATKIGASGANVLTF. The DNA of the CDR3 is TGTGCCACCAAGATAGGGGCCTCTGGGGCCAACGTCCTGACTTTC.

V gene TRBV5-4 combines with J gene TRBJ2-1, with 9 bases aligning to TRBD2. CDR1 is SGHNT, CDR2 YYREEE, per germline (reference sequence). This CDR3 has 17 residues. Unmatched junction bases numbered 9, after V lost 1 base and J lost 4 bases. CDR3: CASSLYSLLAGYNEQFF. CDR3 nucleotides: TGTGCCAGCAGCTTGTACTCTCTTCTAGCGGGGTACAATGAGCAGTTCTTC.

The genes are TRBV12-3 or TRBV12-4 and TRBJ1-4, with 7 bases identical to TRBD1. Germline trimming cut 6 bases from V and 4 bases from J; bases unmatched to any gene: 2. CDR3 length: 13 amino acids. Here the CDR3 reads CASRYRGNEKLFF. Written as DNA, the CDR3 is TGTGCCAGCAGGTACAGGGGTAATGAAAAACTGTTTTTT.

This rearrangement joins TRBV27 to TRBJ1-1, with 8 bases fitting TRBD1. Germline V gives CDR1 MNHEY, CDR2 SMNVEV (reference sequence). Trimming cost V 5 bases and J 7 bases; bases outside gene matches: 12. This CDR3 region has 15 residues. The CDR3 sequence: CASSQSATGASEAFF. The CDR3 DNA is TGTGCCAGCAGTCAATCCGCGACAGGGGCTAGTGAAGCTTTCTTT.

The chain uses TRBV29-1 and TRBJ1-2, with D uncertain. The CDR3 is 9 residues long. Germline V lookup: CDR1 SQVTM, CDR2 ANQGSEA. V lost 4 bases and J 13 bases, leaving 10 bases between the germline ends. The DNA for the CDR3 is TGCAGCGTTGGGAGGCTCGGCACCTTC. This translates into CSVGRLGTF.